The 22 T cell receptor beta chains below were found in one sample sequenced in a study of T cells in Graves' hyperthyroidism and ophthalmopathy. Regions amplified from RNA transcripts were the TCR beta CDR3 regions. TCR CDR3 underwent first-round RT-PCR with the HTBI primer set. TCRdb reprocessed the multiplex PCR reads with MiXCR, giving one entry per CDR3 protein. The sample has about 510,000 distinct CDR3 sequences, about 14% seen once; the top ten hold over 11%. Sequenced material: blood. The receptor set was obtained from a woman aged 40 to 49 with Graves' hyperthyroidism.

This clonotype was observed at least ten times. The J gene is TRBJ2-5, the V gene TRBV20-1; D unresolved. Trimming took off 2 bases at V and 1 base at J, with 8 bases between the two ends. The V gene's germline CDR1 is DFQATT and CDR2 SNEGSKA (reference sequence). The CDR3 totals 13 residues. CDR3 bases: TGCAGTGCTAGACAAGGAAGCCAAGAGACCCAGTACTTC. Translated, it gives CSARQGSQETQYF.

The CDR3 is CASSTQGAAGQETQYF. For the CDR3, the DNA is TGTGCCAGCAGTACCCAGGGGGCGGCGGGCCAAGAGACCCAGTACTTC. The V call is TRBV6-1, the J call TRBJ2-5; 8 bases match TRBD1. With 5 bases clipped from V and 1 base from J, the junction kept 9 bases outside the gene matches. Germline V CDR1 and CDR2: MNHNS, SASEGT. The CDR3 sequence is 16 residues long.

The table lists this clonotype with a count of one. The chain links TRBV19 to TRBJ1-5, with 10 positions matching TRBD1. V shed 5 bases, J shed 0 bases, and the junction held 16 bases outside the gene matches. CDR1 and CDR2 (germline): LNHDA, SQIVND (reference sequence). The CDR3 is 20 residues long. The DNA for the CDR3 is TGTGCCAGTAGTTTCCCCCCCCGGGACAGGGGCTTGTATAGCAATCAGCCCCAGCATTTT. It yields the protein CASSFPPRDRGLYSNQPQHF.

This clonotype was recorded at least ten times. The chain employs TRBV28 and TRBJ1-1, with D possibly TRBD1 on 6 matching bases. Germline CDR1 is MDHEN and CDR2 is SYDVKM. The V end was cut by 6 bases, the J end by 4 bases, with 15 bases between. The CDR3 is made up of 14 amino acids. CDR3 sequence (DNA): TGTGCCAGCAGGACCACCGGGACACGCACTGAAGCTTTCTTT. It is translated as CASRTTGTRTEAFF.

The rearrangement joins TRBV5-1 to TRBJ2-2; 9 nucleotides match TRBD1. The ends lost 3 bases at V and 6 bases at J; junction bases unmatched: 6. Germline CDR1 reads SGHRS; CDR2 reads YFSETQ. CDR3 length: 15 amino acids. CDR3 loop: CASSSGTGTAGELFF. The CDR3 nucleotides are TGCGCCAGCAGCTCCGGGACAGGGACCGCCGGGGAGCTGTTTTTT.

In regard to this clonotype: A much larger clone differs by one base, so this may be a read error. V and J are TRBV11-2 and TRBJ2-4, with D possibly being TRBD2 (5 bases). Per the germline V gene, CDR1 is SGHAT and CDR2 is FQNNGV. This CDR3 is 14 amino acids long. Trimming removed 3 bases from V and 9 bases from J, with 15 bases in between. The CDR3 DNA is TGTGCCAGCAGCTTTGGGCCTAGCTCGGGCATTCAGTACTTC. As protein: CASSFGPSSGIQYF.

Worth noting for this clonotype: A read error may explain this, as a much larger clone is one base away. The chain uses TRBV5-1 and TRBJ2-6; D tentatively reads TRBD1 or TRBD2 (5 bases each). The CDR3 is 15 amino acids. Per germline, CDR1 SGHRS and CDR2 YFSETQ. The germline V and J ends were trimmed by 4 bases and 0 bases, with 8 bases remaining between them. CDR3 DNA: TGCGCCAGCAGCGGGACGTCCTCTGGGGCCAACGTCCTGACTTTC. As protein: CASSGTSSGANVLTF.

This clonotype turned up a few times. This chain joins TRBV2 and TRBJ2-3; 10 positions match TRBD1. Trimming took 6 bases from V and 5 from J; bases not matched to a gene: 11. CDR1 is SNHLY and CDR2 is FYNNEI in the germline V gene. This CDR3 is 16 amino acids long. CDR3 loop: CASSRPGTGVIDTQYF. CDR3 sequence (DNA): TGTGCCAGCAGCCGACCCGGGACAGGGGTGATAGATACGCAGTATTTT.

This clonotype was counted at least ten times. The rearrangement links TRBV2 to TRBJ2-7, with D perhaps TRBD1 (5 bases). V gave up 3 bases and J gave up 2 bases, with 20 bases separating them. In germline, CDR1 is SNHLY, CDR2 FYNNEI. CDR3 length: 17 residues. The CDR3 region is CASSEQGSGGVPYEQYF. The CDR3 nucleotides are TGTGCCAGCAGTGAGCAGGGCTCAGGCGGTGTCCCCTACGAGCAGTACTTC. The full variable domain, rest sourced from reference TRBV2 and TRBJ2-7, is EPEVTQTPSHQVTQMGQEVILRCVPISNHLYFYWYRQILGQKVEFLVSFYNNEISEKSEIFDDQFSVERPDGSNFTLKIRSTKLEDSAMYFCASSEQGSGGVPYEQYFGPGTRLTVT.

About this clonotype itself: One base away lies a much larger clone, so this may be a sequencing read error. The chain uses TRBV6-5 and TRBJ2-7; 11 nucleotides agree with TRBD1. Germline V gene sequence: CDR1 MNHEY, CDR2 SVGAGI. The CDR3 has 15 residues. The CDR3 DNA follows: TGTGCCAGCAGTTACAGTGGGACAGGGGGGTACGAGCAGTGCTTC. Its translation: CASSYSGTGGYEQCF.

The CDR3 spells CASSPRASSLNGNPAYEQYF. The CDR3 DNA is TGTGCCAGCAGTCCCCGCGCCAGCAGCTTGAATGGTAACCCAGCCTACGAGCAGTACTTC. J is TRBJ2-7 and V is TRBV28; D call uncertain. V was cut by 5 bases and J by 2 bases, with 31 bases left in between. The CDR3 is 20 amino acids. In germline, CDR1 is MDHEN, CDR2 SYDVKM.

A single count supports this clonotype. This chain links TRBV7-2 with TRBJ1-1, with a tentative D call TRBD1 (6 bases). The CDR3 is made up of 19 amino acids. V was pared by 5 bases and J by 1 base, with 26 bases between. The germline CDR1 and CDR2 sequences are SGHTA and FQGNSA. CDR3 region: CASSRFTPNRELRNTEAFF. The CDR3, as DNA: TGTGCCAGCAGCCGTTTTACACCTAACAGGGAATTGCGGAACACTGAAGCTTTCTTT.

This clonotype was observed at least ten times. This chain connects TRBV7-9 to TRBJ1-4; D gene uncertain. This CDR3 spans 17 amino acids. V was cut by 4 bases and J by 0 bases, with 15 bases left in between. Germline CDR1 is SEHNR and CDR2 is FQNEAQ (reference sequence). CDR3 bases: TGTGCCAGCAGCTCTTTAACCAGTACAGCAACTAATGAAAAACTGTTTTTT. Translation gives CASSSLTSTATNEKLFF.

Many counts were recorded for this clonotype. The genes are TRBV12-3 or TRBV12-4 and TRBJ2-5; D may be TRBD2 (5 bases). Trimming pared 0 bases from V and 2 bases from J, leaving 7 bases between. CDR3 length: 14 residues. The CDR3 bases are TGTGCCAGCAGTTTAGCGTGGGAGCAAGAGACCCAGTACTTC. Translated: CASSLAWEQETQYF.

This clonotype was seen repeatedly, ten times or more. V and J are TRBV5-6 and TRBJ2-7, with 14 bases fitting TRBD2. The CDR3 has 13 amino acids. The germline V gene has CDR1 SGHDT and CDR2 YYEEEE. Germline trimming cut 7 bases from V and 9 bases from J; bases unmatched to any gene: 6. The CDR3 DNA sequence: TGTGCCAGCTCGGGACTAGCGGGAGAGCGGCAGTACTTC. It translates to CASSGLAGERQYF.

This clonotype was counted at least ten times. The chain joins TRBV7-9 to TRBJ2-4, with a weak D call TRBD1 (6 bases). This CDR3 has 15 residues. Trimming stripped 6 bases from V and 0 bases from J, with 12 bases between. From germline, CDR1 is SEHNR and CDR2 FQNEAQ (reference sequence). CDR3 amino acids: CASSSGALAKNIQYF. CDR3 nucleotide sequence: TGTGCCAGCAGTTCAGGGGCTCTAGCCAAAAACATTCAGTACTTC.

At least ten counts were recorded for this clonotype. The chain couples TRBV7-2 to TRBJ1-1; D is unresolved. The CDR3 has 14 amino acids. Germline V gives CDR1 SGHTA, CDR2 FQGNSA. Trimming took off 5 bases at V and 4 bases at J, with 14 bases between the two ends. CDR3 residues: CASSQRVPGTEAFF. The CDR3, as DNA: TGTGCCAGCAGCCAGAGAGTGCCCGGCACTGAAGCTTTCTTT. Looking up the rest from reference TRBV7-2 and TRBJ1-1 gives the full variable domain: GAGVSQSPSNKVTEKGKDVELRCDPISGHTALYWYRQSLGQGLEFLIYFQGNSAPDKSGLPSDRFSAERTGGSVSTLTIQRTQQEDSAVYLCASSQRVPGTEAFFGQGTRLTVV.

There are many counts of this clonotype. The rearrangement joins TRBV5-1 to TRBJ2-7; D perhaps matches TRBD2 (5 bases). The CDR3 covers 13 residues. Trimming cost V 4 bases and J 1 base, with 9 bases left between them. Germline lookup yields CDR1 SGHRS and CDR2 YFSETQ. CDR3 in DNA: TGCGCCAGCAGCCCACTAGAATCCTACGAGCAGTACTTC. Its protein is CASSPLESYEQYF. Full variable domain (rest looked up from reference TRBV5-1 and TRBJ2-7): KAGVTQTPRYLIKTRGQQVTLSCSPISGHRSVSWYQQTPGQGLQFLFEYFSETQRNKGNFPGRFSGRQFSNSRSEMNVSTLELGDSALYLCASSPLESYEQYFGPGTRLTVT.

This clonotype showed up just a few times. The chain is built from TRBV19 and TRBJ2-1; tentative D call: TRBD2 (5 bases). The CDR3 runs 16 residues. V gave up 1 base and J gave up 2 bases, with 12 bases separating them. Germline V gene lookup returns CDR1 LNHDA and CDR2 SQIVND (reference sequence). The CDR3 is CASSIGARGPYNEQFF. The CDR3 nucleotides are TGTGCCAGTAGTATAGGGGCCCGAGGGCCCTACAATGAGCAGTTCTTC.

The V call is TRBV30, the J call TRBJ2-6; TRBD2 is a possible D gene (6 bases). V dropped 5 bases and J dropped 1 base, with 9 bases sitting between them. Germline V gives CDR1 GTSNPN, CDR2 SVGIG (reference sequence). The CDR3 totals 14 residues. The CDR3 region has the DNA TGTGCCTGGGGAGGAGGGTCTGGGGCCAACGTCCTGACTTTC. It encodes CAWGGGSGANVLTF. Based on the CDR3 plus reference TRBV30 and TRBJ2-6, the full variable domain is SQTIHQWPATLVQPVGSPLSLECTVEGTSNPNLYWYRQAAGRGLQLLFYSVGIGQISSEVPQNLSASRPQDRQFILSSKKLLLSDSGFYLCAWGGGSGANVLTFGAGSRLTVL.

This clonotype was observed at least ten times. The J gene is TRBJ2-1, the V gene TRBV11-2; TRBD2 matches at 8 bases. With V trimmed by 5 bases and J by 3 bases, 12 bases remained unmatched. The CDR3 is 17 amino acids. The germline V gene encodes CDR1 SGHAT and CDR2 FQNNGV. The CDR3 region is CASSVFRGGGDYNEQFF. The CDR3 coding sequence is TGTGCCAGCAGCGTATTCCGGGGGGGAGGTGACTACAATGAGCAGTTCTTC.

Only a few counts were recorded for this clonotype. The genes are TRBV5-1 and TRBJ1-2, with 9 bases aligning to TRBD1. After removal of 0 bases from V and 6 bases from J, the junction contained 3 bases not matched to a gene. CDR3 length: 14 residues. From germline, CDR1 is SGHRS and CDR2 YFSETQ. CDR3 region: CASSLEGTGNGYTF. The CDR3 region has the DNA TGCGCCAGCAGCTTGGAGGGGACAGGGAATGGCTACACCTTC.